This entry lists 10 T cell receptor beta chains sequenced from one sample in a study of cytomegalovirus exposure and HLA in healthy donors. The PCR made use of 60 Vbeta and 13 Jbeta primers. Data came from immunoSEQ multiplex PCR; TCRdb stores just in-frame clones and leaves some out. The sample consists of 95,000 to 100,000 clones, 75% of them appearing once. The sequenced material came from PBMCs. Source of these receptors: a man aged 45-65 years in good health and CMV-seronegative.

V usage is TRBV7-8 and J usage is TRBJ2-2; 7 nucleotides match TRBD2. Trimming took 4 bases from V and 7 from J; bases not matched to a gene: 9. The CDR3 loop spans 15 amino acids. CDR1 and CDR2 from the germline V gene are SGHVS and FQNEAQ. In DNA, the CDR3 is TGTGCCAGCAGCTACGAGCGGGGAGGAGACGGGGAGCTGTTTTTT. Encoded protein: CASSYERGGDGELFF.

The chain links TRBV30 to TRBJ1-6, with unresolved D. Trimming shortened V by 8 bases and J by 0 bases, and 11 bases separated the two germline ends. Germline assignment: CDR1 GTSNPN and CDR2 SVGIG (reference sequence). This CDR3 comprises 14 residues. DNA of the CDR3: TGTGCCGCTCTTGTGAGCTCCTATAATTCACCCCTCCACTTT. It is translated as CAALVSSYNSPLHF.

CDR3 nucleotide sequence: TGTGCCAGCAGTGAGCTGACAGGGGCTTATCAGCCCCAGCATTTT. It translates to CASSELTGAYQPQHF. The V call is TRBV6-1, the J call TRBJ1-5; 8 bases fit TRBD1. This CDR3 region has 15 residues. Germline assignment: CDR1 MNHNS and CDR2 SASEGT. V lost 3 bases to trimming and J lost 5 bases; unmatched junction nucleotides: 6.

The V gene is TRBV4-2, the J gene TRBJ2-6; D call uncertain. This CDR3 is 16 amino acids long. Trimming removed 1 base from V and 0 bases from J, with 7 bases in between. Germline V gene data show CDR1 as LGHNA and CDR2 as YNFKEQ. The CDR3 sequence: CASSQGRDSGANVLTF. In DNA form, the CDR3 reads TGTGCCAGCAGCCAAGGTCGAGACTCTGGGGCCAACGTCCTGACTTTC.

This clone occurred a few times. The CDR3 sequence: CASSHLGGGYEQYF. Here the CDR3 DNA reads TGTGCCAGCAGCCATTTGGGGGGAGGCTACGAGCAGTACTTC. The rearrangement links TRBV7-8 to TRBJ2-7; D might be TRBD2 (6 bases). This CDR3 spans 14 amino acids. In germline, CDR1 is SGHVS, CDR2 FQNEAQ. V shed 5 bases and J shed 3 bases, with 14 bases lying between them.

The CDR3 here is CASSPGQWDRGLYEQYF. The CDR3 region has the DNA TGCGCCAGCAGCCCGGGTCAGTGGGACAGGGGACTATACGAGCAGTACTTC. This chain joins TRBV4-1 and TRBJ2-7; 10 nucleotides align to TRBD1. Germline CDR1 and CDR2: MGHRA and YSYEKL. Trimming at V came to 4 bases and at J to 4 bases, leaving 13 bases not matched to a gene. The CDR3 is 17 amino acids.

The chain is built from TRBV28 and TRBJ1-4; D is perhaps TRBD1 (6 bases). V was pared by 5 bases and J by 0 bases, with 10 bases between. CDR3 size: 15 residues. Per the germline V gene, CDR1 is MDHEN and CDR2 is SYDVKM. The CDR3 region is CASSNHRATNEKLFF. As DNA, the CDR3 is TGTGCCAGCAGTAACCACAGGGCAACTAATGAAAAACTGTTTTTT.

The genes are TRBV5-4 and TRBJ2-7; possibly TRBD1 for D (6 bases). The CDR3 covers 13 residues. The V end lost 1 base, the J end lost 6 bases, and 11 bases lay between the germline ends. Germline CDR1 reads SGHNT; CDR2 reads YYREEE (reference sequence). CDR3 protein: CASSLTGIAEQYF. For the CDR3, the DNA is TGTGCCAGCAGCTTGACAGGGATTGCCGAGCAGTACTTC.

On this clone itself: Additional DNA sequences in this sample encode the identical CDR3. The chain carries TRBV18 and TRBJ1-1; 8 nucleotides line up with TRBD1. This CDR3 region has 15 residues. Germline V gene lookup returns CDR1 KGHSH and CDR2 LQKENI. After removal of 3 bases from V and 3 bases from J, the junction contained 6 bases not matched to a gene. CDR3 amino acids: CASSPAVTGDTEAFF. In DNA form, the CDR3 reads TGTGCCAGCTCACCCGCCGTGACAGGGGACACTGAAGCTTTCTTT.

This clone was counted once. This chain uses TRBV27 with TRBJ2-7; D is perhaps TRBD1 (5 bases). V was cut by 5 bases and J by 2 bases, with 13 bases left in between. This CDR3 is built from 14 residues. The germline V gene encodes CDR1 MNHEY and CDR2 SMNVEV (reference sequence). The CDR3 reads CASSQTGFAYEQYF. The DNA for the CDR3 is TGTGCCAGCAGTCAAACAGGTTTTGCCTACGAGCAGTACTTC.